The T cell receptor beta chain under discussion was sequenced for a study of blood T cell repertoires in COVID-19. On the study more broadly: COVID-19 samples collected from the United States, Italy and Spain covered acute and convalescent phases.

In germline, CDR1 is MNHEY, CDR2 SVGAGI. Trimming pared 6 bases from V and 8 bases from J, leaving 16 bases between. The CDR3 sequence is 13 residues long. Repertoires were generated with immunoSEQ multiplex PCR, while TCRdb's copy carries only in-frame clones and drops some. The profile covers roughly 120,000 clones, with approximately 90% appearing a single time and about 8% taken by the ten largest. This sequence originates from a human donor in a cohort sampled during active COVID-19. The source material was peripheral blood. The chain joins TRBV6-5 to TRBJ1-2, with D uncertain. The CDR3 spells CASREGVARGYTF. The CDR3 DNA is TGTGCCAGCAGGGAGGGTGTAGCTCGGGGCTACACCTTC.